Given below is one T cell receptor beta chain in context. Its matching antigen is unknown. This specimen comes from a study of cytomegalovirus exposure and HLA in healthy donors. Study-wide findings and caveats: A later analysis reportedly identified an Asian-associated ancestry cluster as carrying fewer N-insertions than the roughly 670-donor mean. In most subjects, TCR beta sequences reportedly gave accurate predictions of HLA-A and HLA-B alleles.

The CDR3 is 13 residues long. Per the germline V gene, CDR1 is MNHNS and CDR2 is SASEGT. V trimming: 4 bases; J trimming: 6 bases; junction bases outside the gene matches: 2. Both 60 Vbeta primers and 13 Jbeta primers went into the PCR. Using immunoSEQ multiplex PCR, the repertoire was profiled, and TCRdb retains in-frame clones only, with some absent. The sample includes roughly 200,000 clones, approximately 86% of them seen just once. The TCR originated in a woman aged 30 to 39 in good health and CMV-seronegative. V usage is TRBV6-1 and J usage is TRBJ2-2, with TRBD2 matching 7 bases. Specimen: PBMCs. CDR3 in amino acids: CASSVRGAGELFF. The DNA for the CDR3 is TGTGCCAGCAGTGTTCGGGGGGCCGGGGAGCTGTTTTTT.